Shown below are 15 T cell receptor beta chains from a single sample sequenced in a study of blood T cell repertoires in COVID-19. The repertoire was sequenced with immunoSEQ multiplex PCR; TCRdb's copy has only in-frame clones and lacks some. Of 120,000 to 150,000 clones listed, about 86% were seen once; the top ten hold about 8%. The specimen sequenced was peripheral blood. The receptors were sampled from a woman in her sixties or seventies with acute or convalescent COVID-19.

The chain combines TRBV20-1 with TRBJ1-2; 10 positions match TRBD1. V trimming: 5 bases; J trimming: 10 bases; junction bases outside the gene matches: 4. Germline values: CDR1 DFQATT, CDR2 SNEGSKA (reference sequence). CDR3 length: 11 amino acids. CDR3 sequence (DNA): TGCAGTGCTCCGGGACAGGGGATCTACACCTTC. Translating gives CSAPGQGIYTF.

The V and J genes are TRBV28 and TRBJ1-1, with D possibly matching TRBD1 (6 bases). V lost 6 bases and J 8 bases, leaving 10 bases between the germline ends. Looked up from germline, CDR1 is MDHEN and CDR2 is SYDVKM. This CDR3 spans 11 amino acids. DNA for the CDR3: TGTGCCAGCAGGGTGACAGGAGAAGCTTTCTTT. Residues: CASRVTGEAFF.

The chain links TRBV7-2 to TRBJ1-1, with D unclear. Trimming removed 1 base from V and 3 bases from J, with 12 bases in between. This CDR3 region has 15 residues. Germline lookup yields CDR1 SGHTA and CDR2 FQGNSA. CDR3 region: CASSLGLQTDTEAFF. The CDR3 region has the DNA TGTGCCAGCAGCTTAGGCCTTCAAACGGACACTGAAGCTTTCTTT.

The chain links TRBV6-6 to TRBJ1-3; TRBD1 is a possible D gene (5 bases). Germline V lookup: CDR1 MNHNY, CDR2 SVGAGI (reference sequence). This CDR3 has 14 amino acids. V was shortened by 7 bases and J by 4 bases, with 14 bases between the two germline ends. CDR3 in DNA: TGTGCCAGCAATTCCCTGACAGACGGAAACACCATATATTTT. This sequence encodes CASNSLTDGNTIYF.

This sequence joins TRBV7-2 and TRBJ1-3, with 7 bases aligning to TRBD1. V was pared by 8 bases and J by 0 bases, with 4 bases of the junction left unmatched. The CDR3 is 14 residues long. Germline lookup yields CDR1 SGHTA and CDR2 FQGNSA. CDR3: CASSDRASGNTIYF. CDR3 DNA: TGTGCCAGCTCCGACAGGGCCTCTGGAAACACCATATATTTT.

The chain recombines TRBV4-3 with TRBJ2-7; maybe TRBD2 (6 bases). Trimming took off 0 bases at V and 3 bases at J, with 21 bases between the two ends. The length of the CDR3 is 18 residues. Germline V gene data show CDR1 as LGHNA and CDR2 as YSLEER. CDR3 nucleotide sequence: TGCGCCAGCAGCCAAGAAAGAAACGGGGGAACTCTTCACTACGAGCAGTACTTC. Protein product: CASSQERNGGTLHYEQYF.

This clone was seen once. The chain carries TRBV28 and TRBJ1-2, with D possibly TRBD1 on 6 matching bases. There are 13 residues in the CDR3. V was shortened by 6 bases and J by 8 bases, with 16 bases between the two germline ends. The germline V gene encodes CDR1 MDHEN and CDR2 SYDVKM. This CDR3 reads CASSPTGTRGYTF. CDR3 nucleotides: TGTGCCAGCAGCCCTACAGGGACTAGGGGCTACACCTTC.

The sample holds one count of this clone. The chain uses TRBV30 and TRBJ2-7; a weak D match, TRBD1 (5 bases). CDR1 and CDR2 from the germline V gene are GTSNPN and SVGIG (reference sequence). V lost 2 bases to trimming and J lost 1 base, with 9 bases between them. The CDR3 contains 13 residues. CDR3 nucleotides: TGTGCCTGGAGTCTCAAGGGGTCCTACGAGCAGTACTTC. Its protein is CAWSLKGSYEQYF.

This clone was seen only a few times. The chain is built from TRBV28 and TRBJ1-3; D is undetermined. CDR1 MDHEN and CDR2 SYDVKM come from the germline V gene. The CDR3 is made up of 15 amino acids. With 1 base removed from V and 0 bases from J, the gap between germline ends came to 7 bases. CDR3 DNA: TGTGCCAGCAGTTTATACGCAGGCTCTGGAAACACCATATATTTT. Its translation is CASSLYAGSGNTIYF.

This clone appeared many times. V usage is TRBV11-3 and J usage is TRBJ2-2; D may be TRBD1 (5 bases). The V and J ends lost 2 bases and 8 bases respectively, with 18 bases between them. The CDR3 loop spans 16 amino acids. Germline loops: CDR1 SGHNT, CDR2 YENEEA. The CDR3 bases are TGTGCCAGCAGCTTAATCGACTTAGTGGGGCGAGGGGAGCTGTTTTTT. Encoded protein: CASSLIDLVGRGELFF.

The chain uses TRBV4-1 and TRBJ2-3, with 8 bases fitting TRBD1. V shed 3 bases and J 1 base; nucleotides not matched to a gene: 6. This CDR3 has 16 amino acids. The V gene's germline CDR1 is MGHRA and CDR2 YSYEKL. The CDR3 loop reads CASSQFHRGGTDTQYF. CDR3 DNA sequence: TGCGCCAGCAGCCAGTTCCACAGGGGGGGCACAGATACGCAGTATTTT.

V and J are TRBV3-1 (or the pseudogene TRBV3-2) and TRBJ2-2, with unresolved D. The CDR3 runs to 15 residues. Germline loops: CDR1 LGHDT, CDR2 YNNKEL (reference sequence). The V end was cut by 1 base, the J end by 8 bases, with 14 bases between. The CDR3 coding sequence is TGTGCCAGCAGCCAAGCCCCCCTATTGCGGGGGGAGCTGTTTTTT. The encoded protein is CASSQAPLLRGELFF.

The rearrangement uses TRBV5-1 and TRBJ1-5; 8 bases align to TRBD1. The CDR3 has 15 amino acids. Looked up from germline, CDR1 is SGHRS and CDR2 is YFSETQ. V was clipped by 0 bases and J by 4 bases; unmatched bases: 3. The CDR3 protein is CASSLGTGTNQPQHF. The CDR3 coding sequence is TGCGCCAGCAGCTTGGGGACAGGGACGAATCAGCCCCAGCATTTT.

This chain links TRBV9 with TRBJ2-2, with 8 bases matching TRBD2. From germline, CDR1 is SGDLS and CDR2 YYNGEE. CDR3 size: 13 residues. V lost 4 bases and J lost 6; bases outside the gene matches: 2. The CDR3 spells CASSILAAGELFF. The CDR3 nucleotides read TGTGCCAGCAGCATACTAGCGGCCGGGGAGCTGTTTTTT.

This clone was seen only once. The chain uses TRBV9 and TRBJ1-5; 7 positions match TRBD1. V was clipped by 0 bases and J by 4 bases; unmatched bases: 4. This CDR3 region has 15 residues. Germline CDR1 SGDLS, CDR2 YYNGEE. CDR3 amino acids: CASSVGGQQNQPQHF. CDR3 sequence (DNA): TGTGCCAGCAGCGTAGGGGGACAGCAAAATCAGCCCCAGCATTTT.